This T cell receptor beta chain was profiled in a study of cytomegalovirus exposure and HLA in healthy donors. The wider study: From donors who were HLA-typed, an early data release held approximately 91 million unique TCRs.

Germline CDR1 reads SGHRS; CDR2 reads YFSETQ. The CDR3 extends over 14 amino acids. Trimming stripped 6 bases from V and 10 bases from J, with 22 bases between. Primers: 60 Vbeta forward and 13 Jbeta reverse. Repertoires were generated with immunoSEQ multiplex PCR, while TCRdb's copy carries only in-frame clones and drops some. The sample has under 55,000 clones, around 80% seen once. The study, taken as a whole, reports: V- and J-gene trimming in TCR beta was tied to a missense DCLRE1C variant by an analysis performed later. TCR beta V segments were, for the most part, productive about 87% or about 30% of the time in an earlier analysis.

About this clone: What it binds is not known.

The receptor was derived from a man in his thirties or forties in good health and CMV-seropositive. The sample consisted of PBMCs. V is TRBV5-1 and J is TRBJ1-2; D remains ambiguous. CDR3 DNA sequence: TGCGCCAGCAACATGGGAGGTGGGGAGTACGCCTACACCTTC. Translated: CASNMGGGEYAYTF.